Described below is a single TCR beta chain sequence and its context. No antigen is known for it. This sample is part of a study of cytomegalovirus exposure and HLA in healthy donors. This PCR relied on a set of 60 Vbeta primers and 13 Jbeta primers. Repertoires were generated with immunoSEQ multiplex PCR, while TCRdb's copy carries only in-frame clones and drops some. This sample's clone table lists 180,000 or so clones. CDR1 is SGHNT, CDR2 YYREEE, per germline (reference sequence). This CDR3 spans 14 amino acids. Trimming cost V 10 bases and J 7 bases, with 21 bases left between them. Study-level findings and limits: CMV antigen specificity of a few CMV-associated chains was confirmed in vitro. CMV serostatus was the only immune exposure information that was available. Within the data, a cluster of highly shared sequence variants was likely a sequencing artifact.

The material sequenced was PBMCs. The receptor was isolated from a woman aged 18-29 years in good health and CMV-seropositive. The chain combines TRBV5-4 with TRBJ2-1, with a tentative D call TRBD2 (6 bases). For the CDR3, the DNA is TGTGCCGGCTCGAGTAGCGGTCCTCTAAATGAGCAGTTCTTC. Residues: CAGSSSGPLNEQFF.